The rows below give T cell receptor beta chains drawn from one sample of a study of shared clonotypes between healthy human individuals. Profiling relied on immunoSEQ multiplex PCR, and the TCRdb table lists in-frame clones only, not all of them. The sample contains roughly 2.5 million clones, approximately 94% of which appear only once. Source material: naive CD4+ T cells sorted from blood. These receptors were collected from a man in his late teens or twenties in good health. Both conserved end residues are part of each CDR3.

v_call cdr3_aa
TRBV7-2 CASSGRTAGELFF
TRBV30 CAWSVLKGSYEQYF
TRBV18 CASSQAAQETQYF
TRBV7-2 CASSTSLEQYF
TRBV10-3 CAISIGGWTSTDTQYF
TRBV7-9 CASSAIGGDQPQHF
TRBV2 CASRGRQITDTQYF
TRBV10-3 CAISEGSYEQYF
TRBV6-6 CASTPRDRGPNQPQHF
TRBV5-1 CASSPGQGATGELFF
TRBV7-2 CASSLTGGSSYEQYF
TRBV18 CASSSGMDTEAFF
TRBV15 CATSREAPGETQYF
TRBV6-5 CASSYSGTGVGEKLFF
TRBV4-3 CASSQAPMLYEQYF
TRBV18 CASSPGGIGHNEQFF
TRBV10-3 CAILGSPNYGYTF
TRBV6-6 CASSPGQGNIYEQYF
TRBV5-1 CASSGAGGSYNEQFF
TRBV27 CASSLISRGSNQPQHF
TRBV7-9 CASSPLAVSTDTQYF
TRBV28 CASGTGVPYEQYF
TRBV2 CAAHFLNTEAFF
TRBV25-1 CASSRTGGGTDTQYF
TRBV7-6 CASSSPLAGGPYEQYF
TRBV15 CATSRGLAGGLVGYNEQFF
TRBV25-1 CASSEINSPLHF
TRBV14 CASSQRAGIQPQHF
TRBV5-4 CASSLGGPNEQFF
TRBV7-9 CASSPGDRAYEQYF
TRBV2 CASSEGLDRSNEKLFF
TRBV4-3 CASSQGAQSDEQYF
TRBV9 CASSVTGASYNEQFF
TRBV6-5 CASSSTGTEAFF
TRBV4-2 CASSQGTAWGSGNTIYF
TRBV28 CASSATQQGEKLFF
TRBV5-1 CASSLAVNTEAFF
TRBV19 CASSIDFSNQPQHF
TRBV6-6 CASTYVTGNQPQHF
TRBV7-9 CASSLGISNEKLFF
TRBV5-1 CASSHSGPQETQYF
TRBV19 CASSIGSPNTEAFF
TRBV6-5 CASGRDSNTGELFF
TRBV18 CASSPLAGPQETQYF
TRBV4-1 CASSQEVTGQVYEKLFF
TRBV10-3 CAISSPGLGAYEQYF
TRBV18 CASSLQNGPNTEAFF
TRBV29-1 CSAENGYEQYF
TRBV18 CASSSRQGAYEQYF
TRBV6-5 CASSPGETQYF
TRBV28 CASSPASANTGELFF
TRBV7-6 CASSRLLALGVGETQYF
TRBV6-1 CASVPGAGKPQHF
TRBV18 CASSAQGGGETQYF
TRBV7-6 CASSWGPDNEQFF